These 15 T cell receptor beta chains originate from one sample sequenced in a study of T cells after yellow fever vaccination. TCRdb passed the 5' RACE reads through MiXCR, listing each CDR3 protein once. The sample includes almost 600,000 distinct CDR3 sequences, about 14% of them seen just once. The sample was PBMCs, taken on the day of the yellow fever booster vaccination. All receptors come from a man between 25 and 39 years old who received the YFV17D yellow fever vaccine.

This clonotype was seen at least ten times. This chain connects TRBV7-9 to TRBJ2-5; D is ambiguous. The germline V gene has CDR1 SEHNR and CDR2 FQNEAQ (reference sequence). Trimming pared 3 bases from V and 7 bases from J, leaving 9 bases between. CDR3 length: 12 residues. The CDR3 DNA reads TGTGCCAGCAGCTTTGAGGTTAGGACCCAGTACTTC. Its protein product is CASSFEVRTQYF. Together with reference TRBV7-9 and TRBJ2-5, the CDR3 gives the full variable domain: DTGVSQNPRHKITKRGQNVTFRCDPISEHNRLYWYRQTLGQGPEFLTYFQNEAQLEKSRLLSDRFSAERPKGSFSTLEIQRTEQGDSAMYLCASSFEVRTQYFGPGTRLLVL.

This clonotype was seen a few times. The rearrangement uses TRBV11-3 and TRBJ2-7, with 7 positions matching TRBD2. The germline V gene has CDR1 SGHNT and CDR2 YENEEA. The CDR3 loop spans 13 amino acids. With V trimmed by 9 bases and J by 7 bases, 12 bases remained unmatched. CDR3 bases: TGTGCCAGTTCCCAGAGTCCAGCGGGGGAGCAGTACTTC. Protein: CASSQSPAGEQYF.

The chain carries TRBV6-5 and TRBJ2-3, with 10 bases matching TRBD1. CDR3 length: 16 amino acids. The germline gives CDR1 MNHEY, CDR2 SVGAGI. V was pared by 4 bases and J by 2 bases, with 6 bases of the junction left unmatched. The CDR3 protein is CASSSGTGAFTDTQYF. The CDR3, as DNA: TGTGCCAGCAGTTCCGGGACAGGGGCGTTCACAGATACGCAGTATTTT.

V gene TRBV20-1 combines with J gene TRBJ2-2; 9 positions match TRBD2. The V segment lost 6 bases and the J segment 3 bases; nucleotides outside the gene matches: 5. The CDR3 runs to 14 residues. Germline V gene lookup returns CDR1 DFQATT and CDR2 SNEGSKA (reference sequence). The chain's CDR3 is CSAVAGAYTGELFF. CDR3 sequence (DNA): TGCAGTGCGGTAGCGGGAGCGTACACCGGGGAGCTGTTTTTT.

This chain connects TRBV7-2 to TRBJ2-7; no clear D gene. The germline V gene has CDR1 SGHTA and CDR2 FQGNSA. Trimming pared 1 base from V and 0 bases from J, leaving 13 bases between. The CDR3 contains 16 residues. The CDR3 nucleotides read TGTGCCAGCAGCTTAGAGCTTAGGGTCCACTCCTACGAGCAGTACTTC. Protein sequence: CASSLELRVHSYEQYF.

This clonotype occurred many times. The chain joins TRBV11-2 to TRBJ2-3; D uncertain. The J call may be mistaken, given a closer DNA end match to TRBJ2-5. The CDR3 spans 12 residues. Germline assignment: CDR1 SGHAT and CDR2 FQNNGV. The chain's CDR3 is CASSPQRDTQYF. The CDR3 nucleotides read TGTGCCAGCAGCCCACAAAGAGACACCCAGTACTTC.

Only a few counts were recorded for this clonotype. The J gene is TRBJ2-1, the V gene TRBV20-1, with D perhaps matching TRBD1 (6 bases). The V end was cut by 1 base, the J end by 8 bases, with 15 bases between. This CDR3 contains 14 residues. Germline CDR1 reads DFQATT; CDR2 reads SNEGSKA (reference sequence). The CDR3 coding sequence is TGCAGTGCTAGAGTTTCAGGGGTTCAAGATGAGCAGTTCTTC. Translation: CSARVSGVQDEQFF.

There are a few counts of this clonotype. The chain carries TRBV7-2 and TRBJ2-1, with D possibly TRBD2 on 5 matching bases. The CDR3 sequence is 13 residues long. Trimming took 5 bases from V and 8 from J, leaving 13 bases between them. Germline CDR1 SGHTA, CDR2 FQGNSA. CDR3 region: CASSGWLGDEQFF. CDR3 DNA: TGTGCCAGCAGCGGATGGCTCGGGGATGAGCAGTTCTTC.

In this sample, this clonotype turned up a few times. The chain is built from TRBV5-4 and TRBJ2-5; 11 nucleotides align to TRBD1. The CDR3 is 16 residues long. Germline-derived CDR1 and CDR2 are SGHNT and YYREEE (reference sequence). The V and J ends lost 5 bases and 5 bases, in that order; junction bases with no gene match: 11. The CDR3 region has the DNA TGTGCCAGCAGTTCCTCGGACAGGGGGCTCAAGGAGACCCAGTACTTC. This translates into CASSSSDRGLKETQYF.

This clonotype was detected a few times. The rearrangement uses TRBV30 and TRBJ2-1, with 7 bases identical to TRBD2. CDR1 GTSNPN and CDR2 SVGIG come from the germline V gene (reference sequence). J lost 7 bases, V lost 0 bases, and 9 bases had no gene match. CDR3 length: 15 residues. CDR3 nucleotides: TGTGCCTGGAGTGTACTTAGCGGGCAAAGTAATGAGCAGTTCTTC. Protein: CAWSVLSGQSNEQFF.

This chain links TRBV7-8 with TRBJ2-3, with 13 nucleotides matching TRBD2. This CDR3 spans 17 amino acids. The V gene's germline CDR1 is SGHVS and CDR2 FQNEAQ. The V and J ends lost 5 bases and 3 bases, in that order; junction bases with no gene match: 8. The CDR3 protein is CASSQRLAGGGTDTQYF. CDR3 sequence (DNA): TGTGCCAGCAGCCAGAGACTAGCGGGAGGTGGGACAGATACGCAGTATTTT.

There are a few counts of this clonotype. J is TRBJ1-4 and V is TRBV6-1; perhaps TRBD1 as D (5 bases). Trimming shortened V by 6 bases and J by 0 bases, and 8 bases separated the two germline ends. CDR1 and CDR2 (germline): MNHNS, SASEGT. This CDR3 has 14 residues. CDR3 loop: CASSMTATNEKLFF. As DNA, the CDR3 is TGTGCCAGCAGCATGACAGCAACTAATGAAAAACTGTTTTTT.

This clonotype was counted between two and nine times. J is TRBJ2-2 and V is TRBV29-1, with D uncertain. The CDR3 is 14 residues long. Looked up from germline, CDR1 is SQVTM and CDR2 is ANQGSEA. V lost 4 bases and J 5 bases, leaving 14 bases between the germline ends. In DNA, the CDR3 is TGCAGCGTTGTTGGTCAAGACGCAACCGGGGAGCTGTTTTTT. It codes for CSVVGQDATGELFF.

The chain carries TRBV7-2 and TRBJ2-7; D gene unclear. Germline CDR1 reads SGHTA; CDR2 reads FQGNSA. The germline V and J ends were trimmed by 5 bases and 3 bases, with 17 bases remaining between them. CDR3 length: 15 amino acids. The DNA of the CDR3 is TGTGCCAGCAGCCCTACCCGGGCCGCTAGCTACGAGCAGTACTTC. Translating gives CASSPTRAASYEQYF.

There are a few counts of this clonotype. Here the CDR3 DNA reads TGCAGCGTGCGGGATTTATCGAACACTGAAGCTTTCTTT. Amino acids: CSVRDLSNTEAFF. The chain employs TRBV29-1 and TRBJ1-1; unclear D gene. Germline CDR1 SQVTM, CDR2 ANQGSEA. V shed 6 bases and J shed 1 base, with 12 bases lying between them. This CDR3 region has 13 residues.